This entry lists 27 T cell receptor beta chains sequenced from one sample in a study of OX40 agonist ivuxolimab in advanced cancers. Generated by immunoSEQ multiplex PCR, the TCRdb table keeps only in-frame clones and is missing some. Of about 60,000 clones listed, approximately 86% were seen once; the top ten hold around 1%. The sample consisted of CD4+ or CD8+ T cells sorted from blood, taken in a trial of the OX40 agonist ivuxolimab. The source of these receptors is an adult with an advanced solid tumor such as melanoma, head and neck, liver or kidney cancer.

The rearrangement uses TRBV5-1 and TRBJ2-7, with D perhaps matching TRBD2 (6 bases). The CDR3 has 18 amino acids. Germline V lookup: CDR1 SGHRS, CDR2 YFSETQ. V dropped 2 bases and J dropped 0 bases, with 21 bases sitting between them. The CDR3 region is CASSFSASAIRTSYEQYF. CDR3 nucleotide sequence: TGCGCCAGCAGCTTCTCCGCTAGCGCCATACGAACCTCCTACGAGCAGTACTTC.

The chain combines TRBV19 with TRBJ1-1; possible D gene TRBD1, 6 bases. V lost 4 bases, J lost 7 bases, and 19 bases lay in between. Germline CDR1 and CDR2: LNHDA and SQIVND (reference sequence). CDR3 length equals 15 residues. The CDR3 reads CASSTPRTGTVEAFF. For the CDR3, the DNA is TGTGCCAGTAGTACCCCCCGTACAGGGACGGTTGAAGCTTTCTTT.

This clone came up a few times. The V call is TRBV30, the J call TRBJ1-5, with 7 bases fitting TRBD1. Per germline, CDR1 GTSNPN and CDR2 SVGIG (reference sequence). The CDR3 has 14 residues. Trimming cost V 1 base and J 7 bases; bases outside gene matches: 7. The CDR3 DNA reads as TGTGCCTGGAGTGGAAGGGGGCCGTGGCAGCCCCAGCATTTT. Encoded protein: CAWSGRGPWQPQHF.

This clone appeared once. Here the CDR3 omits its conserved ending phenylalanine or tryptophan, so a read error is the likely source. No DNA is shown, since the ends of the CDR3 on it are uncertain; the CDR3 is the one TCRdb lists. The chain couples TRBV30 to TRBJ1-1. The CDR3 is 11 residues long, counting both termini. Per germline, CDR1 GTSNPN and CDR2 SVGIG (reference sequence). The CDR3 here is CAWSVGGALAL.

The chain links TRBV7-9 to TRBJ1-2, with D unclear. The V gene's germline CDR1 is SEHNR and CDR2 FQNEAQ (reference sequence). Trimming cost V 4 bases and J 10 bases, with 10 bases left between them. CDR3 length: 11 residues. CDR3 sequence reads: CASSSPTTYTF. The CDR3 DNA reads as TGTGCCAGCAGCTCCCCAACTACCTACACCTTC.

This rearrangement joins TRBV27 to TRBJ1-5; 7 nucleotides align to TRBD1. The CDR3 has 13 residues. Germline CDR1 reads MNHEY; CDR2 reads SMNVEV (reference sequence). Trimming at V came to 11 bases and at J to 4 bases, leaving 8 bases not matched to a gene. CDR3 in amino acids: CAVGQTVNQPQHF. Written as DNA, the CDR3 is TGTGCCGTGGGACAGACGGTAAATCAGCCCCAGCATTTT.

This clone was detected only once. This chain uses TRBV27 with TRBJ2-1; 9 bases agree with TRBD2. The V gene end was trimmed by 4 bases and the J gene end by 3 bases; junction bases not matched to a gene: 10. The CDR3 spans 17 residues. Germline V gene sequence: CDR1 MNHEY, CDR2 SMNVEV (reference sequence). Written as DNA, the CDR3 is TGTGCCAGCAGTTCCAGAGGGCGGGAGGGCTTCTACAATGAGCAGTTCTTC. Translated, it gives CASSSRGREGFYNEQFF.

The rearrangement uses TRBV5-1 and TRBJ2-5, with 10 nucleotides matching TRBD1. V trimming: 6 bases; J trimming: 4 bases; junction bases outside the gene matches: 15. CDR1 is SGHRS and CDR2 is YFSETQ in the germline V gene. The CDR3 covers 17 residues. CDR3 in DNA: TGCGCCAGCAACTGGGGGCAGACAGGGGGCGCGGGAGAGACCCAGTACTTC. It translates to CASNWGQTGGAGETQYF.

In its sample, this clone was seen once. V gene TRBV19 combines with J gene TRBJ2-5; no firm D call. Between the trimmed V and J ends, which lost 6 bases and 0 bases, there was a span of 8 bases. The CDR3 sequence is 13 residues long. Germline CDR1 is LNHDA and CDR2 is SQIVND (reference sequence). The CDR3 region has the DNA TGTGCCAGTAGCCGAGTACACCAAGAGACCCAGTACTTC. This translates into CASSRVHQETQYF.

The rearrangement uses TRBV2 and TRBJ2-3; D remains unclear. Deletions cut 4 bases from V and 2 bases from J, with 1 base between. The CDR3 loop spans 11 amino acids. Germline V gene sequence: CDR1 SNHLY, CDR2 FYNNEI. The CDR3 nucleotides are TGTGCCAGCAGTGCCACAGATACGCAGTATTTT. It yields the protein CASSATDTQYF.

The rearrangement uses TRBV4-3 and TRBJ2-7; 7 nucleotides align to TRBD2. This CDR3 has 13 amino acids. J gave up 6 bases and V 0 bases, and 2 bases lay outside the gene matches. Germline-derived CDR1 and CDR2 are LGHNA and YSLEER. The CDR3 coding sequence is TGCGCCAGCAGCCAAGATCAGCGGGGCGAGCAGTACTTC. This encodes CASSQDQRGEQYF.

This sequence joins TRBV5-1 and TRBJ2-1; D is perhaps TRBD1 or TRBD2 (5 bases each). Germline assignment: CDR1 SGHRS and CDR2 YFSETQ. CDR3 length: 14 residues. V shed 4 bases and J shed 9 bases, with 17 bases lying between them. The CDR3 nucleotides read TGCGCCAGCAGCCCCCTGGTCGCAGGGACTGAGCAGTTCTTC. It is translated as CASSPLVAGTEQFF.

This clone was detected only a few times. The CDR3 DNA reads as TGTGCCAGCACCCGAGACCCGTTAGGCTCCTACAATGAGCAGTTCTTC. The encoded protein is CASTRDPLGSYNEQFF. The chain links TRBV7-2 to TRBJ2-1; D uncertain. CDR3 size: 16 residues. V dropped 7 bases and J dropped 0 bases, with 16 bases sitting between them. Germline assignment: CDR1 SGHTA and CDR2 FQGNSA. The variable domain in full, completed from reference TRBV7-2 and TRBJ2-1, reads GAGVSQSPSNKVTEKGKDVELRCDPISGHTALYWYRQSLGQGLEFLIYFQGNSAPDKSGLPSDRFSAERTGGSVSTLTIQRTQQEDSAVYLCASTRDPLGSYNEQFFGPGTRLTVL.

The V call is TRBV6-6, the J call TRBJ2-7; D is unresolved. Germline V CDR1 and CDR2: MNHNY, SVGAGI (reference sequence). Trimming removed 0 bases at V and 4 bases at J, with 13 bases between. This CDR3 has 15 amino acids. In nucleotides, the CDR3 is TGTGCCAGCAGTTACTCGACGCAGGCCGCGTACGAGCAGTACTTC. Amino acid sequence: CASSYSTQAAYEQYF.

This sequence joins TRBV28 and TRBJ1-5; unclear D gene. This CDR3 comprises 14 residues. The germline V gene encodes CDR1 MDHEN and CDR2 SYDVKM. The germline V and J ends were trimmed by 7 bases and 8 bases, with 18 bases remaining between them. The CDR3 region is CASIEGRGSKPQHF. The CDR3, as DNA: TGTGCCAGCATTGAAGGGCGCGGTAGTAAGCCCCAGCATTTT. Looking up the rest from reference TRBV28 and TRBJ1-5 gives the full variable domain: DVKVTQSSRYLVKRTGEKVFLECVQDMDHENMFWYRQDPGLGLRLIYFSYDVKMKEKGDIPEGYSVSREKKERFSLILESASTNQTSMYLCASIEGRGSKPQHFGDGTRLSIL.

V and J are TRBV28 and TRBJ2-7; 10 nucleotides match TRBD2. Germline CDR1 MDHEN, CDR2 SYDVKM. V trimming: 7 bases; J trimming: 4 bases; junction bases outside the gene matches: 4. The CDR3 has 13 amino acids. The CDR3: CASKIAGGYEQYF. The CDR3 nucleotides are TGTGCCAGCAAAATAGCGGGAGGTTACGAGCAGTACTTC.

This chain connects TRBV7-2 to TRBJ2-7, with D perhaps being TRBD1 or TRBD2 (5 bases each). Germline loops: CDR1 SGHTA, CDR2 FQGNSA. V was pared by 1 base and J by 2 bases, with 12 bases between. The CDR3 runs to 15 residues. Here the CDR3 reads CASSLEGSRTYEQYF. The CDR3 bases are TGTGCCAGCAGCTTAGAGGGGAGTAGGACCTACGAGCAGTACTTC. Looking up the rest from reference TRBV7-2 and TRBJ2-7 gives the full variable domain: GAGVSQSPSNKVTEKGKDVELRCDPISGHTALYWYRQSLGQGLEFLIYFQGNSAPDKSGLPSDRFSAERTGGSVSTLTIQRTQQEDSAVYLCASSLEGSRTYEQYFGPGTRLTVT.

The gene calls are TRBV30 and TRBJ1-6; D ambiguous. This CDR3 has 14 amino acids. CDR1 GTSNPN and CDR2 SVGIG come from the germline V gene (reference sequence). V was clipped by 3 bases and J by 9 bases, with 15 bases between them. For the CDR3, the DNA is TGTGCCTGGAGCTATGACCCATTGCCTTCACCCCTCCACTTT. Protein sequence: CAWSYDPLPSPLHF. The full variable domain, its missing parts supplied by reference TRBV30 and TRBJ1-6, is SQTIHQWPATLVQPVGSPLSLECTVEGTSNPNLYWYRQAAGRGLQLLFYSVGIGQISSEVPQNLSASRPQDRQFILSSKKLLLSDSGFYLCAWSYDPLPSPLHFGNGTRLTVT.

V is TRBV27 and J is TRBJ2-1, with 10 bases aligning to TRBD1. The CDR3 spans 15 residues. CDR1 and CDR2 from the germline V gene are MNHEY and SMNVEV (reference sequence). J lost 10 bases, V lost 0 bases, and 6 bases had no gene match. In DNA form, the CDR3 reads TGTGCCAGCAGTTTATCTCGACAGGGGGCTGGGGAGCAGTTCTTC. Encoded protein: CASSLSRQGAGEQFF.

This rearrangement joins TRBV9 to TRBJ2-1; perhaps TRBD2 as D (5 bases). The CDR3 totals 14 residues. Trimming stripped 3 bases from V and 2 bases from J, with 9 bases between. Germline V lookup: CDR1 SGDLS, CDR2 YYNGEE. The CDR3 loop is CASSDFGAYNEQFF. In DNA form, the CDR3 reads TGTGCCAGCAGCGACTTCGGGGCCTACAATGAGCAGTTCTTC.

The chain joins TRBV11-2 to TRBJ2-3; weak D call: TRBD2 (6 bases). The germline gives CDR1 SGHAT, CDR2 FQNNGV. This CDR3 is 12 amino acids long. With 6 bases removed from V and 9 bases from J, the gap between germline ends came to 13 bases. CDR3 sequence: CASSLSGSTQYF. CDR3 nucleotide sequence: TGTGCCAGCAGTCTTAGCGGAAGCACGCAGTATTTT. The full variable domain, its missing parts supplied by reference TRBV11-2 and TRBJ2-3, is EAGVAQSPRYKIIEKRQSVAFWCNPISGHATLYWYQQILGQGPKLLIQFQNNGVVDDSQLPKDRFSAERLKGVDSTLKIQPAKLEDSAVYLCASSLSGSTQYFGPGTRLTVL.

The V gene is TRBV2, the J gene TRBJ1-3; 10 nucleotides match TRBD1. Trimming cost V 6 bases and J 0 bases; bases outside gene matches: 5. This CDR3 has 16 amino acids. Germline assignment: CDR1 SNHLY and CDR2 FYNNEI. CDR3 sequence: CASRRRTGGSGNTIYF. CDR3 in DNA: TGTGCCAGCAGAAGGCGGACAGGGGGCTCTGGAAACACCATATATTTT.

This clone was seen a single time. This CDR3 reads CASSLIGKSNEKLFF. The CDR3 DNA sequence: TGTGCCAGCAGCTTGATAGGGAAGTCTAATGAAAAACTGTTTTTT. V usage is TRBV5-6 and J usage is TRBJ1-4; no clear D gene. This CDR3 has 15 amino acids. Germline assignment: CDR1 SGHDT and CDR2 YYEEEE. V was pared by 1 base and J by 3 bases, with 10 bases between.

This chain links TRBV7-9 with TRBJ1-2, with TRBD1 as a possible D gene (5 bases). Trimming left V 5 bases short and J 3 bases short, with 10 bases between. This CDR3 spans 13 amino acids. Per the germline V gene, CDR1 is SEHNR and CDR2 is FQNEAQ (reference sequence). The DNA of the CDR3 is TGTGCCAGCAGCCCTCGAGGGGACTATGGCTACACCTTC. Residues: CASSPRGDYGYTF.

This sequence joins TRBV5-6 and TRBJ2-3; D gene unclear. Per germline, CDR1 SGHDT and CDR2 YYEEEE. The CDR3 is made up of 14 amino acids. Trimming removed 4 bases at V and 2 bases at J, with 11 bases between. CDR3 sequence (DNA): TGTGCCAGCAGCCCGCCCCTAAACACAGATACGCAGTATTTT. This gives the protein CASSPPLNTDTQYF.

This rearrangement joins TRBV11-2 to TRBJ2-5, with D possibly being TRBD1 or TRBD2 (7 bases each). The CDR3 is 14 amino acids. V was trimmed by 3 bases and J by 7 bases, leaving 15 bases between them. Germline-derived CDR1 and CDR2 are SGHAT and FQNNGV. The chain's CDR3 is CASSFRQGGMTQYF. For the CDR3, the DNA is TGTGCCAGCAGCTTCCGGCAGGGGGGGATGACCCAGTACTTC.

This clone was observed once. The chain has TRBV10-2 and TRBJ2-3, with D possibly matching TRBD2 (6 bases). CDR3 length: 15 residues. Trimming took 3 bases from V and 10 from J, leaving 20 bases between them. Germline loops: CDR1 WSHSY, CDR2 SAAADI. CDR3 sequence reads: CASSDTSSLYWAQYF. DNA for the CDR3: TGCGCCAGCAGTGATACTAGCTCCTTATATTGGGCGCAGTATTTT.